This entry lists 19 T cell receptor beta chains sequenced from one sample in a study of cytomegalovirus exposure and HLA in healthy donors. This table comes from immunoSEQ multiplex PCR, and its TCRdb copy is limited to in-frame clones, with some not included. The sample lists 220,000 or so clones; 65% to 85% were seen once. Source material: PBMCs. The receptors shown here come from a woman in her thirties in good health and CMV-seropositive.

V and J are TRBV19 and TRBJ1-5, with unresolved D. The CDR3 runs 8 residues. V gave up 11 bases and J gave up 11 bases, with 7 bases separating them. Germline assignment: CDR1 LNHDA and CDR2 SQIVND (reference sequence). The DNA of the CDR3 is TGTGCCCGGCCAGCCCAGCATTTT. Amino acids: CARPAQHF.

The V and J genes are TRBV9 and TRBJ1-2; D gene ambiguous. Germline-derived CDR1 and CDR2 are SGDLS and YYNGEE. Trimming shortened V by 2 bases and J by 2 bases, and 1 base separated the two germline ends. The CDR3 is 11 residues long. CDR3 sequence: CASSVNYGYTF. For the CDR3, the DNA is TGTGCCAGCAGCGTCAACTATGGCTACACCTTC.

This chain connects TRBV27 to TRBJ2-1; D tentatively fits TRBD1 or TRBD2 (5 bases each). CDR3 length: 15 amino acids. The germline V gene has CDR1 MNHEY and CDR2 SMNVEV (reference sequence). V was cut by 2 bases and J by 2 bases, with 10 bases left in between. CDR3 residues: CASSLGGPPYNEQFF. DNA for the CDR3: TGTGCCAGCAGTTTAGGGGGTCCGCCCTACAATGAGCAGTTCTTC.

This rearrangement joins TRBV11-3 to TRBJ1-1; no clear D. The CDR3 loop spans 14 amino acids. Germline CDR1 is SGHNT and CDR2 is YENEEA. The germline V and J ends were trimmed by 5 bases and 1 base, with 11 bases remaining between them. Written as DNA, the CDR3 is TGTGCCAGCAGCCCCCGTAATTGGAACACTGAAGCTTTCTTT. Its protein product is CASSPRNWNTEAFF.

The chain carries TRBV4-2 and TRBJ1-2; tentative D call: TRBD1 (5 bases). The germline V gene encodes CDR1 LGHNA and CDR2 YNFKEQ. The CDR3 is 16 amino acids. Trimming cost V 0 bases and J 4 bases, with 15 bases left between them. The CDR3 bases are TGTGCCAGCAGCCAAGATGGGTACGGGGCCGGCTATGGCTACACCTTC. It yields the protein CASSQDGYGAGYGYTF.

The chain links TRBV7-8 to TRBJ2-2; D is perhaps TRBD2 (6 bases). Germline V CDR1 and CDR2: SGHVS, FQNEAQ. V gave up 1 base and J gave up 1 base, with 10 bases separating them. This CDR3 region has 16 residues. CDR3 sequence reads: CASSLGARENTGELFF. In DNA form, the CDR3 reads TGTGCCAGCAGCTTAGGGGCGCGGGAGAACACCGGGGAGCTGTTTTTT.

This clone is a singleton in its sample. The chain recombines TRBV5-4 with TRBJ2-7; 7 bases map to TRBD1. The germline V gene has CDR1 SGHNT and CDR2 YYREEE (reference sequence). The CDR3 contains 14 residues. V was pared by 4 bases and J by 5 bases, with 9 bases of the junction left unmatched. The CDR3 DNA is TGTGCCAGCAGCCTGAGACAGGGAATCGACGAGCAGTACTTC. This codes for CASSLRQGIDEQYF.

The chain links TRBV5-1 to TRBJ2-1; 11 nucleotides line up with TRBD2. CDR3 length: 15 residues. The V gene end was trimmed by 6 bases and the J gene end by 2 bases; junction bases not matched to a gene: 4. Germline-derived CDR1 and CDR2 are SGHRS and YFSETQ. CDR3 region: CASKTSGTTYNEQFF. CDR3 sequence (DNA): TGCGCCAGCAAGACTAGCGGGACCACCTACAATGAGCAGTTCTTC. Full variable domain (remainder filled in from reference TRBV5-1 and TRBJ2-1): KAGVTQTPRYLIKTRGQQVTLSCSPISGHRSVSWYQQTPGQGLQFLFEYFSETQRNKGNFPGRFSGRQFSNSRSEMNVSTLELGDSALYLCASKTSGTTYNEQFFGPGTRLTVL.

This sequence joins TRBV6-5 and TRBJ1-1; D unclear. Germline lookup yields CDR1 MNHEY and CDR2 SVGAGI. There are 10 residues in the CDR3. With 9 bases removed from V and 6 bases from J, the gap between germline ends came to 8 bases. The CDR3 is CASKMAEAFF. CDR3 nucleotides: TGTGCCAGTAAGATGGCTGAAGCTTTCTTT.

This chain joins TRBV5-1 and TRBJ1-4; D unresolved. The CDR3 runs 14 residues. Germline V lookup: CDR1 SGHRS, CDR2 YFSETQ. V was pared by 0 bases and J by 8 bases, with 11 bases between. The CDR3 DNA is TGCGCCAGCAGCTTGGAACGAGGTGAAGAAAAACTGTTTTTT. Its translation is CASSLERGEEKLFF.

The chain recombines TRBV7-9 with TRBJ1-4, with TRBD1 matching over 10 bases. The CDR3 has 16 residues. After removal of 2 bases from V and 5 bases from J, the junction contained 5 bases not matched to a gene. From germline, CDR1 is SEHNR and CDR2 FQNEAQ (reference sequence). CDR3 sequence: CASSLRGTGENEKLFF. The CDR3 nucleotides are TGTGCCAGCAGCTTACGTGGGACAGGGGAAAATGAAAAACTGTTTTTT.

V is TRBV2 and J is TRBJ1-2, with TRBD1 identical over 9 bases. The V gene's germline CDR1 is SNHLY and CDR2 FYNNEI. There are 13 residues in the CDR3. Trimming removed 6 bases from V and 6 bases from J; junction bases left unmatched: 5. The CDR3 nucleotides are TGTGCCAGCAGATTGGGACAGGGTGATGGCTACACCTTC. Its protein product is CASRLGQGDGYTF. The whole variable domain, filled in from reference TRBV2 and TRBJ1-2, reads EPEVTQTPSHQVTQMGQEVILRCVPISNHLYFYWYRQILGQKVEFLVSFYNNEISEKSEIFDDQFSVERPDGSNFTLKIRSTKLEDSAMYFCASRLGQGDGYTFGSGTRLTVV.

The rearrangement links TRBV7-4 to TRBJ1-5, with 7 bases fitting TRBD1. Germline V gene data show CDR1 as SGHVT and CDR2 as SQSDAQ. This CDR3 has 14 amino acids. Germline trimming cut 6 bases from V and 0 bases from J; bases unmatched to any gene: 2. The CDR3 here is CASRPGGSNQPQHF. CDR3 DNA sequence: TGTGCCAGCAGACCAGGGGGTAGCAATCAGCCCCAGCATTTT.

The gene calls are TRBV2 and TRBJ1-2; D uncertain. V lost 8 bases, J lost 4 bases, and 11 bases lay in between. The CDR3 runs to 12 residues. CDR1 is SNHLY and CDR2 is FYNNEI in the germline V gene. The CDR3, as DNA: TGTGCCAGCCCAGGTAGAAGCTATGGCTACACCTTC. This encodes CASPGRSYGYTF. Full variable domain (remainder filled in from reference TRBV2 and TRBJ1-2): EPEVTQTPSHQVTQMGQEVILRCVPISNHLYFYWYRQILGQKVEFLVSFYNNEISEKSEIFDDQFSVERPDGSNFTLKIRSTKLEDSAMYFCASPGRSYGYTFGSGTRLTVV.

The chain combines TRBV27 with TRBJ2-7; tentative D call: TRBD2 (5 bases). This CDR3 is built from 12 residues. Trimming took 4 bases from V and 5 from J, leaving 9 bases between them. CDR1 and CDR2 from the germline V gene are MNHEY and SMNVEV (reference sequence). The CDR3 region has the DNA TGTGCCAGCAGTTCCCCGGGGAACGAGCAGTACTTC. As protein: CASSSPGNEQYF.

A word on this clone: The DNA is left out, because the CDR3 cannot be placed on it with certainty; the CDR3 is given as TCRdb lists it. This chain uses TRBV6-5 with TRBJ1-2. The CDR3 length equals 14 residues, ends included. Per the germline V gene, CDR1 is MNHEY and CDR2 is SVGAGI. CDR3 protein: CASSSSMGFYGYTF.

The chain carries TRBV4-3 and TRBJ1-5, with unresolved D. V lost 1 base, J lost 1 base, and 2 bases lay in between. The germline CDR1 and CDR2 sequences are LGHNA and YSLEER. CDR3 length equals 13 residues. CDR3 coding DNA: TGCGCCAGCAGCCAAGGGAGCAATCAGCCCCAGCATTTT. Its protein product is CASSQGSNQPQHF.

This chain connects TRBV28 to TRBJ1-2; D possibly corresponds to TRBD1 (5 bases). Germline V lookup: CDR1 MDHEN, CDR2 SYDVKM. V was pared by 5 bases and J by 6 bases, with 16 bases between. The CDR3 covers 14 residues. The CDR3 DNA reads TGTGCCAGCAGTCCCGGGGGTGCCGGAGATGGCTACACCTTC. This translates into CASSPGGAGDGYTF.

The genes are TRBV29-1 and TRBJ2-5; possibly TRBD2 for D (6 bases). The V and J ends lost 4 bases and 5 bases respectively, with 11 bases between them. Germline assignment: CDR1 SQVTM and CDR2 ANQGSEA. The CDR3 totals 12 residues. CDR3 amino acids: CSVVGGIETQYF. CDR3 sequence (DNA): TGCAGCGTTGTAGGAGGGATTGAGACCCAGTACTTC.